This TCR beta chain was profiled in a study of cytomegalovirus exposure and HLA in healthy donors. PCR amplification relied on 60 Vbeta primers (plus 13 Jbeta primers). Sequencing was performed with immunoSEQ multiplex PCR; in TCRdb, only in-frame clones are kept and a portion is missing. Its clone listing holds roughly 100,000 clones. Concerning this clone: The target antigen is unknown.

Study conclusions and caveats: The authors listed 164 TCR beta chains as cytomegalovirus-associated.

The germline CDR1 and CDR2 sequences are SQVTM and ANQGSEA. V lost 6 bases and J lost 9; bases outside the gene matches: 11. The CDR3 consists of 14 residues. Sample: PBMCs. The receptor comes from a man aged 40-50 years in good health and CMV-seronegative. The chain is built from TRBV29-1 and TRBJ2-1, with 10 nucleotides matching TRBD2. The CDR3 reads CSVRTSGTKGEQFF. As DNA, the CDR3 is TGCAGCGTCCGGACTAGCGGTACCAAGGGTGAGCAGTTCTTC.